The 20 T cell receptor beta chains listed next were all sequenced from one sample in a study. TCRdb used MiXCR to reprocess the 5' RACE reads, holding one entry per CDR3 protein. The sample consists of tens of thousands of distinct CDR3 sequences, approximately 26% of them appearing once. The sorted Tregs were CD4+CD25+CD127-/low cells. Sequenced material: tumor-infiltrating Tregs sorted from the breast tumor. These receptors were obtained from a female donor with breast cancer.

A remark on this clonotype: As the CDR3 is not closed by the conserved phenylalanine or tryptophan, this likely results from a read error. The chain links TRBV3-1 to TRBJ1-2; D unresolved. The germline gives CDR1 LGHDT, CDR2 YNNKEL (reference sequence). V gave up 10 bases and J gave up 5 bases, with 11 bases separating them. CDR3 size: 11 residues. The CDR3 reads CATGRAYGYTY. CDR3 nucleotides: TGTGCCACGGGAAGGGCGTATGGCTACACCTAC.

This clonotype has at least ten counts. The chain recombines TRBV5-6 with TRBJ1-2; a possible D gene is TRBD1 (6 bases). The V gene lost 3 bases and the J gene lost 2 bases, with 14 bases spanning the gap. The CDR3 totals 15 residues. Germline CDR1 and CDR2: SGHDT and YYEEEE. The CDR3 protein is CASSSYRVSNYGYTF. CDR3 DNA sequence: TGTGCCAGCAGCTCCTACAGGGTTTCCAACTATGGCTACACCTTC.

This clonotype was seen ten or more times. CDR3 sequence reads: CASSRTGTGMIYEQYF. The CDR3 nucleotides read TGTGCCAGCAGCCGCACTGGGACAGGGATGATCTACGAGCAGTACTTC. The genes are TRBV5-6 and TRBJ2-7; 9 nucleotides line up with TRBD1. The V gene's germline CDR1 is SGHDT and CDR2 YYEEEE. With V trimmed by 4 bases and J by 3 bases, 11 bases remained unmatched. There are 16 residues in the CDR3.

This sequence joins TRBV20-1 and TRBJ1-5; D not resolved. Germline CDR1 is DFQATT and CDR2 is SNEGSKA (reference sequence). The germline V and J ends were trimmed by 3 bases and 6 bases, with 12 bases remaining between them. This CDR3 has 13 residues. CDR3: CSARDREVQPQHF. The CDR3 bases are TGCAGTGCTAGGGACCGAGAGGTTCAGCCCCAGCATTTT.

At least ten counts were recorded for this clonotype. The genes are TRBV18 and TRBJ2-7; D is uncertain. Germline V gives CDR1 KGHSH, CDR2 LQKENI. Trimming stripped 3 bases from V and 3 bases from J, with 12 bases between. CDR3 length: 14 residues. The CDR3 nucleotides read TGTGCCAGCTCACCCTTGGGGTCTCTCTACGAGCAGTACTTC. Encoded protein: CASSPLGSLYEQYF.

This clonotype was found a few times. The chain carries TRBV28 and TRBJ1-1; D possibly corresponds to TRBD1 (5 bases). CDR1 and CDR2 from the germline V gene are MDHEN and SYDVKM. V was pared by 3 bases and J by 1 base, with 18 bases between. CDR3 size: 17 residues. The CDR3, as DNA: TGTGCCAGCAGTTTGCTCTCCTCGGGGGATAGGAACACTGAAGCTTTCTTT. Its translation is CASSLLSSGDRNTEAFF.

This chain joins TRBV5-5 and TRBJ2-3; unclear D gene. V dropped 0 bases and J dropped 11 bases, with 13 bases sitting between them. The CDR3 covers 13 residues. The germline CDR1 and CDR2 sequences are SGHKS and YYEKEE (reference sequence). Here the CDR3 reads CASSLGPKVMQYF. The CDR3 bases are TGTGCCAGCAGCTTGGGTCCCAAGGTGATGCAGTATTTT.

This clonotype appeared a single time. The chain employs TRBV5-4 and TRBJ1-1; TRBD1 aligns across 7 bases. The CDR3 has 14 residues. The germline V gene has CDR1 SGHNT and CDR2 YYREEE (reference sequence). J gave up 1 base and V 0 bases, and 0 bases lay outside the gene matches. CDR3: CASSLGDRNTEAFF. In DNA, the CDR3 is TGTGCCAGCAGCTTGGGGGACAGGAACACTGAAGCTTTCTTT.

The chain has TRBV5-1 and TRBJ2-1; maybe TRBD1 (6 bases). The germline CDR1 and CDR2 sequences are SGHRS and YFSETQ. V lost 4 bases and J 9 bases, leaving 20 bases between the germline ends. This CDR3 has 15 amino acids. CDR3 sequence (DNA): TGCGCCAGCAGCCTGACAACGGGACAAGGCGTTGAGCAGTTCTTC. It is translated as CASSLTTGQGVEQFF.

This clonotype was observed at least ten times. The rearrangement links TRBV7-9 to TRBJ2-1; possible D gene TRBD2, 5 bases. Trimming stripped 3 bases from V and 1 base from J, with 10 bases between. The CDR3 consists of 15 residues. From germline, CDR1 is SEHNR and CDR2 FQNEAQ (reference sequence). In DNA form, the CDR3 reads TGTGCCAGCAGCTTCATCCGGGGTTCCTACAATGAGCAGTTCTTC. Protein sequence: CASSFIRGSYNEQFF.

Concerning this clonotype: This may come from a read error, since a much larger clone is one base off. The chain links TRBV20-1 to TRBJ1-1; no clear D. The CDR3 is 13 residues long. V lost 6 bases to trimming and J lost 0 bases, with 11 bases between them. Germline V gives CDR1 DFQATT, CDR2 SNEGSKA (reference sequence). The CDR3 DNA is TGCAGTGCGGATGGGGAGATGAACACTGAAGCTTTCTTT. Translation: CSADGEMNTEAFF.

This chain links TRBV12-3 or TRBV12-4 with TRBJ2-3, with 9 bases matching TRBD1. The CDR3 covers 15 residues. V lost 6 bases, J lost 4 bases, and 8 bases stayed unmatched. CDR3: CASRPRGQGSDTQYF. CDR3 nucleotide sequence: TGTGCCAGCAGACCCCGGGGACAGGGCTCAGATACGCAGTATTTT.

This clonotype was seen a single time. One end of the junction does not line up with germline, which may come from a read error. This chain uses TRBV7-2 with TRBJ2-7, with 8 bases aligning to TRBD1. The CDR3 runs 16 residues. The V gene's germline CDR1 is SGHTA and CDR2 FQGNSA. The CDR3 protein is CASGLWAQGARYEQYF. CDR3 coding DNA: TGTGCCAGCGGCTTATGGGCCCAGGGGGCAAGGTACGAGCAGTACTTC. Using reference TRBV7-2 and TRBJ2-7 for the parts outside the CDR3, the full variable domain is GAGVSQSPSNKVTEKGKDVELRCDPISGHTALYWYRQSLGQGLEFLIYFQGNSAPDKSGLPSDRFSAERTGGSVSTLTIQRTQQEDSAVYLCASGLWAQGARYEQYFGPGTRLTVT.

Comment on this clonotype: This sequence may be a read error, since a much larger clone differs from it by one base. Given the absence of the conserved phenylalanine or tryptophan at the CDR3 end, a read error is likely. The chain recombines TRBV4-2 with TRBJ2-7; 11 positions agree with TRBD2. The CDR3 contains 17 residues. Trimming at V came to 1 base and at J to 2 bases, leaving 7 bases not matched to a gene. In germline, CDR1 is LGHNA, CDR2 YNFKEQ. CDR3 bases: TGTGCCAGCAGCCAAGCCTGGACTAGCGGGTCCACCTACGAGCAGTACCTC. As protein: CASSQAWTSGSTYEQYL.

This clonotype was recorded at least ten times. This chain joins TRBV10-3 and TRBJ2-5, with no clear D. CDR3 size: 12 residues. The germline CDR1 and CDR2 sequences are ENHRY and SYGVKD. Trimming shortened V by 3 bases and J by 1 base, and 3 bases separated the two germline ends. Written as DNA, the CDR3 is TGTGCCATCAGTGAAAGCCAAGAGACCCAGTACTTC. As protein: CAISESQETQYF.

The V call is TRBV6-1, the J call TRBJ1-5, with TRBD1 matching over 7 bases. J gave up 11 bases and V 6 bases, and 22 bases lay outside the gene matches. CDR3 length: 17 residues. Germline V gene data show CDR1 as MNHNS and CDR2 as SASEGT. For the CDR3, the DNA is TGTGCCAGCAGCCCCGACAGGGTCGGGGAGGACTACCAGTCCCAGCATTTT. Translated: CASSPDRVGEDYQSQHF.

This clonotype is a singleton in its sample. Since a much larger clone is just one base distant, this may be a read error. J is TRBJ2-2 and V is TRBV9; D gene uncertain. This CDR3 spans 17 amino acids. Looked up from germline, CDR1 is SGDLS and CDR2 is YYNGEE. V was shortened by 4 bases and J by 0 bases, with 16 bases between the two germline ends. CDR3 protein: CASSTHSRPANTGELFF. In DNA, the CDR3 is TGTGCCAGCAGCACCCACTCCCGACCCGCGAACACCGGGGAGCTGTTTTTT.

V gene TRBV6-1 combines with J gene TRBJ1-2; D call uncertain. The CDR3 is 13 residues long. Germline V gene data show CDR1 as MNHNS and CDR2 as SASEGT. The V end lost 6 bases, the J end lost 2 bases, and 10 bases lay between the germline ends. CDR3 sequence (DNA): TGTGCCAGCAGGGGGAACACAAACTATGGCTACACCTTC. The encoded protein is CASRGNTNYGYTF.

In its sample, this clonotype was seen many times. The chain employs TRBV4-3 and TRBJ2-7; no clear D. The CDR3 spans 15 residues. The germline V gene encodes CDR1 LGHNA and CDR2 YSLEER. V lost 1 base and J lost 2, with 12 bases in between. CDR3 in DNA: TGCGCCAGCAGCCAAGGCCCGTCCAGCACCTACGAGCAGTACTTC. Residues: CASSQGPSSTYEQYF.

The chain couples TRBV12-3 or TRBV12-4 to TRBJ2-7, with TRBD1 identical over 7 bases. The CDR3 has 14 amino acids. V dropped 5 bases and J dropped 4; count of bases not matched to a gene: 8. The DNA of the CDR3 is TGTGCCAGCAGTCCCCGGACAGGTACATACGAGCAGTACTTC. It translates to CASSPRTGTYEQYF.